These T cell receptor beta chains were read from a single sample in a study of T cells in Graves' hyperthyroidism and ophthalmopathy. One entry per CDR3 protein results from TCRdb running MiXCR on the multiplex PCR reads. The data contain about 640,000 distinct CDR3 sequences, less than 25% of them singletons. What was sequenced was blood. These TCRs come from a man aged 25 to 40 with Graves' ophthalmopathy. CDR3s include the opening cysteine and the closing phenylalanine or tryptophan.

V	J	CDR3
TRBV5-1	TRBJ2-7	CASSPQPNRGEQYF
TRBV16	TRBJ1-1	CASSRQDLNTEAFF
TRBV7-9	TRBJ1-4	CASSLSNRDPNEKLFF
TRBV7-9	TRBJ2-1	CASSLQLGTSGEQFF
TRBV3-1	TRBJ2-5	CASSQERGRTQYF
TRBV27	TRBJ1-4	CASSLLGLVDEKLFF
TRBV14	TRBJ2-3	CASSHGLAGPPTDTQYF
TRBV11-2	TRBJ2-7	CASSGRQGRTYEQYF
TRBV20-1	TRBJ1-4	CSARDHLRGEKLFF
TRBV28	TRBJ1-3	CASSLGQTSGNTIYF
TRBV30	TRBJ2-2	CAWRKQGGNTGELFF
TRBV2	TRBJ2-3	CASSDRSATDTQYF
TRBV29-1	TRBJ2-1	CSLGLAEGPSYNEQFF
TRBV13	TRBJ2-1	CASSLQGSGYNEQFF
TRBV7-9	TRBJ1-1	CASSLGGQDAFF
TRBV12-3/TRBV12-4	TRBJ1-2	CASSFRQGGYGYTF
TRBV20-1	TRBJ1-1	CSARMALNTEAFF
TRBV6-1	TRBJ2-7	CASSETGTESYEQYF
TRBV11-2	TRBJ1-4	CASSSQTATNEKLFF
TRBV7-9	TRBJ2-2	CASSLLGSASPGELFF
TRBV7-8	TRBJ1-2	CASSFPTGRTNYGYTF
TRBV27	TRBJ1-2	CASSAARDNYGYTF
TRBV19	TRBJ1-4	CASSTHRGGGEKLFF
TRBV5-1	TRBJ2-4	CASSLGGTSKNIQYF
TRBV4-3	TRBJ1-2	CASSQDTGTALANYGYTF
TRBV28	TRBJ2-6	CASSPQWGSGANVLTF
TRBV24-1	TRBJ2-3	CASALGVLAGGPAPTDTQYF
TRBV5-1	TRBJ2-7	CASSLSGSGTYEQYF
TRBV5-6	TRBJ1-6	CASSRRGTGYSPLHF
TRBV9	TRBJ2-2	CASSSEDGVANTGELFF
TRBV24-1	TRBJ1-5	CATSDPGGREPQHF
TRBV6-1	TRBJ2-7	CASRGNSYEQYF
TRBV14	TRBJ1-2	CASSQEGRSIYGYTF
TRBV28	TRBJ2-3	CASSFEDSGTDTQYF
TRBV6-2/TRBV6-3	TRBJ1-5	CASRAGLNQPQHF
TRBV11-1	TRBJ1-6	CASSLTDKNSPLHF
TRBV3-1	TRBJ1-2	CASSHPRGPGGYTF
TRBV25-1	TRBJ1-2	CASSEDAGDYGYTF
TRBV28	TRBJ2-3	CASSSRRTADLSTDTQYF
TRBV6-1	TRBJ2-5	CASSPGLAVLETQYF
TRBV7-2	TRBJ1-2	CASSLDLVSANYGYTF
TRBV29-1	TRBJ2-5	CSVVGTGGTRETQYF
TRBV6-1	TRBJ1-1	CASSSYGVTEAFF
TRBV20-1	TRBJ1-2	CSASGGAFNYGYTF
TRBV28	TRBJ2-7	CASSLMDRVYEQYF
TRBV30	TRBJ1-2	CAWRRGTGYTF